Presented here are 10 T cell receptor beta chains from one specimen sequenced in a study of beta chain features in type 1 diabetes. The investigators reverse transcribed all of the isolated RNA, so they sequenced expressed TCRB transcripts. Only in-frame clones appear in the TCRdb table, and some are missing; sequencing was by immunoSEQ multiplex PCR. The sample consists of about 210,000 clones, roughly a tenth of them appearing once. The sample comprised central memory CD4+ T cells from blood. The receptor set was obtained from a man aged 18 to 30 in good health.

This clone was found many times. J is TRBJ2-3 and V is TRBV28; 8 bases are a match to TRBD2. Germline trimming cut 6 bases from V and 1 base from J; bases unmatched to any gene: 6. The germline gives CDR1 MDHEN, CDR2 SYDVKM. This CDR3 spans 15 amino acids. CDR3 nucleotide sequence: TGTGCCAGCAGCGGGGGGGGCGCGGGCACAGATACGCAGTATTTT. Its protein product is CASSGGGAGTDTQYF.

The chain recombines TRBV11-2 with TRBJ1-1, with D unresolved. CDR1 is SGHAT and CDR2 is FQNNGV in the germline V gene. With 0 bases removed from V and 1 base from J, the gap between germline ends came to 6 bases. The CDR3 extends over 14 amino acids. DNA of the CDR3: TGTGCCAGCAGCTTAGAGTTGGGGAACACTGAAGCTTTCTTT. Translated: CASSLELGNTEAFF.

This chain links TRBV5-1 with TRBJ2-1, with D possibly matching TRBD2 (6 bases). V lost 4 bases, J lost 6 bases, and 17 bases lay in between. Germline V gene data show CDR1 as SGHRS and CDR2 as YFSETQ. This CDR3 has 15 amino acids. CDR3 region: CASSPGLPNVNEQFF. CDR3 in DNA: TGCGCCAGCAGCCCGGGACTGCCAAATGTCAATGAGCAGTTCTTC.

This clone has just a few counts. The V and J genes are TRBV27 and TRBJ1-1; D is undetermined. Germline CDR1 and CDR2: MNHEY and SMNVEV (reference sequence). The CDR3 covers 13 residues. Trimming pared 5 bases from V and 2 bases from J, leaving 9 bases between. CDR3 sequence (DNA): TGTGCCAGCAGTCTGACGGACAACACTGAAGCTTTCTTT. It is translated as CASSLTDNTEAFF.

V gene TRBV11-1 combines with J gene TRBJ2-3, with 7 bases identical to TRBD2. The length of the CDR3 is 14 residues. Trimming took 9 bases from V and 1 from J; bases not matched to a gene: 7. Germline CDR1 is SGHAT and CDR2 is FQDESV (reference sequence). The CDR3, as DNA: TGTGCCAGTGCGTTTCGGGAGGGCACAGATACGCAGTATTTT. It translates to CASAFREGTDTQYF.

This clone was counted only a few times. The chain uses TRBV29-1 and TRBJ1-5; D might be TRBD1 (6 bases). CDR1 and CDR2 (germline): SQVTM, ANQGSEA. Trimming removed 8 bases from V and 7 bases from J, with 15 bases in between. This CDR3 spans 12 amino acids. The chain's CDR3 is CSTRTAGQPQHF. The CDR3 nucleotides read TGCAGCACACGGACAGCGGGGCAGCCCCAGCATTTT.

This clone has more than one count but fewer than ten. CDR3 sequence: CASRFTSGANTGELFF. CDR3 nucleotide sequence: TGTGCCAGCAGATTCACTAGCGGAGCGAACACCGGGGAGCTGTTTTTT. The V and J genes are TRBV7-2 and TRBJ2-2; 8 bases match TRBD2. This CDR3 is 16 amino acids long. The V and J ends lost 6 bases and 0 bases, in that order; junction bases with no gene match: 6. Germline V gene data show CDR1 as SGHTA and CDR2 as FQGNSA.

This clone was detected only a few times. CDR3 DNA: TGTGCCAGCAGCTTAATGGAGGCTTCCTACGAGCAGTACTTC. Protein: CASSLMEASYEQYF. The V gene is TRBV11-2, the J gene TRBJ2-7, with D maybe TRBD2 (5 bases). The CDR3 is 14 residues long. V was cut by 2 bases and J by 1 base, with 9 bases left in between. Germline CDR1 reads SGHAT; CDR2 reads FQNNGV.

This clone has a count of ten or more. Additional DNA sequences in this sample encode the identical CDR3. V gene TRBV7-2 combines with J gene TRBJ2-3; no clear D gene. The CDR3 covers 12 residues. V dropped 5 bases and J dropped 0 bases, with 3 bases sitting between them. Germline V lookup: CDR1 SGHTA, CDR2 FQGNSA. The DNA for the CDR3 is TGTGCCAGCAGCCTAAGCACAGATACGCAGTATTTT. Translating gives CASSLSTDTQYF.

This sequence joins TRBV5-4 and TRBJ2-1, with D maybe TRBD1 (6 bases). This CDR3 has 13 amino acids. V lost 1 base, J lost 12 bases, and 14 bases lay in between. In germline, CDR1 is SGHNT, CDR2 YYREEE (reference sequence). CDR3: CASSLWQGNWQFF. CDR3 nucleotides: TGTGCCAGCAGCTTGTGGCAGGGGAATTGGCAGTTCTTC.